One and the same sample provided the 27 T cell receptor beta chains below, sequenced in a study of cytotoxic CD8 clonotypes in ibrutinib-treated CLL (dated by TCRdb to about 2021). Receptor amplification or capture employed the immunoSEQ multiplex PCR assay. Held by TCRdb, this immuneACCESS table contains in-frame sequences only and omits some clones. Under half of the omission traces to an unresolved V gene where checked; the cause of the rest is unknown. This sample lists just over 200,000 clones; 60% to 80% were detected once. Roughly 5.8% of the sample is held by the ten biggest clonotypes. The time point label for this specimen denotes: 12 to 13 months on ibrutinib. The sequencing here drew on PBMCs, taken after 12 months of ibrutinib treatment. The receptors derive from a human donor with chronic lymphocytic leukemia.

This clone turned up a few times. The chain combines TRBV2 with TRBJ1-6; possible D gene TRBD1, 5 bases. This CDR3 region has 12 residues. Germline V lookup: CDR1 SNHLY, CDR2 FYNNEI. The V and J ends lost 3 bases and 11 bases respectively, with 8 bases between them. The CDR3 nucleotides read TGTGCCAGCAGTGACCAGGGTACACCCCTCCACTTT. Translating it yields CASSDQGTPLHF.

J is TRBJ1-3 and V is TRBV6-5; tentatively, D is TRBD1 (5 bases). Between the trimmed V and J ends, which lost 5 bases and 0 bases, there was a span of 11 bases. This CDR3 has 15 residues. The V gene's germline CDR1 is MNHEY and CDR2 SVGAGI. CDR3 in amino acids: CASSNEGISGNTIYF. The CDR3 region has the DNA TGTGCCAGCAGTAACGAGGGGATCTCTGGAAACACCATATATTTT.

The chain combines TRBV5-4 with TRBJ1-1; D is uncertain. V was clipped by 2 bases and J by 1 base, with 3 bases between them. Germline V CDR1 and CDR2: SGHNT, YYREEE (reference sequence). The CDR3 covers 12 residues. In nucleotides, the CDR3 is TGTGCCAGCAGCTTACAGAACACTGAAGCTTTCTTT. Translating gives CASSLQNTEAFF.

This chain uses TRBV20-1 with TRBJ2-1; D is ambiguous. The germline gives CDR1 DFQATT, CDR2 SNEGSKA (reference sequence). The ends were cut back, 5 bases at V and 7 bases at J, with 6 bases in the middle. There are 10 residues in the CDR3. Here the CDR3 DNA reads TGCAGTGCTTTTCAAAATGAGCAGTTCTTC. Its translation is CSAFQNEQFF.

The chain couples TRBV6-5 to TRBJ1-5; 7 positions match TRBD1. Germline CDR1 is MNHEY and CDR2 is SVGAGI. CDR3 length: 14 residues. V shed 6 bases and J 7 bases; nucleotides not matched to a gene: 9. The CDR3 region has the DNA TGTGCCAGCAGCAGACAGGGCGGAGGCCAGCCCCAGCATTTT. Translation gives CASSRQGGGQPQHF.

This clone was detected only a few times. The chain links TRBV5-1 to TRBJ1-2; D is unclear. The CDR3 covers 11 residues. The germline gives CDR1 SGHRS, CDR2 YFSETQ. Trimming removed 5 bases at V and 3 bases at J, with 5 bases between. The CDR3 sequence: CASRDHYGYTF. CDR3 nucleotides: TGCGCCAGCAGGGACCACTATGGCTACACCTTC.

The V gene is TRBV7-2, the J gene TRBJ1-1; 7 bases are shared with TRBD1. Per germline, CDR1 SGHTA and CDR2 FQGNSA. The CDR3 runs to 14 residues. After removal of 5 bases from V and 3 bases from J, the junction contained 6 bases not matched to a gene. CDR3: CASSRDRADTEAFF. CDR3 nucleotides: TGTGCCAGCAGCCGTGACAGGGCTGACACTGAAGCTTTCTTT. The variable domain in full, completed from reference TRBV7-2 and TRBJ1-1, reads GAGVSQSPSNKVTEKGKDVELRCDPISGHTALYWYRQSLGQGLEFLIYFQGNSAPDKSGLPSDRFSAERTGGSVSTLTIQRTQQEDSAVYLCASSRDRADTEAFFGQGTRLTVV.

Details on this clone: The sample has other DNA sequences that encode this CDR3 too. The J gene is TRBJ2-7, the V gene TRBV5-4, with D perhaps TRBD1 (7 bases). The CDR3 contains 14 residues. V gave up 6 bases and J gave up 3 bases, with 16 bases separating them. Germline CDR1 SGHNT, CDR2 YYREEE (reference sequence). The CDR3 nucleotides are TGTGCCAGCATCAAGGGGGGACAGTACTACGAGCAGTACTTC. Translation: CASIKGGQYYEQYF.

As DNA, the CDR3 is TGTGCCAGCAGCGTAGCAACGGGGGTGGCCTACGAGCAGTACTTC. This codes for CASSVATGVAYEQYF. V usage is TRBV9 and J usage is TRBJ2-7; D possibly corresponds to TRBD2 (6 bases). Germline CDR1 SGDLS, CDR2 YYNGEE. V lost 0 bases and J 2 bases, leaving 12 bases between the germline ends. CDR3 length equals 15 residues.

This clone was seen only a few times. The rearrangement uses TRBV6-5 and TRBJ2-5; D unclear. V gave up 5 bases and J gave up 4 bases, with 17 bases separating them. There are 15 residues in the CDR3. Germline-derived CDR1 and CDR2 are MNHEY and SVGAGI. CDR3 protein: CASSIWQRLGETQYF. CDR3 DNA sequence: TGTGCCAGCAGTATCTGGCAGCGCCTGGGAGAGACCCAGTACTTC.

This rearrangement joins TRBV19 to TRBJ1-6, with D unresolved. The CDR3 sequence is 16 residues long. The germline V and J ends were trimmed by 6 bases and 7 bases, with 19 bases remaining between them. Germline V lookup: CDR1 LNHDA, CDR2 SQIVND (reference sequence). The CDR3 here is CASSIEVSNLNSPLHF. The CDR3 coding sequence is TGTGCCAGTAGCATTGAGGTATCTAACCTAAATTCACCCCTCCACTTT.

This clone was seen a few times. V gene TRBV11-2 combines with J gene TRBJ1-2; D remains unclear. Germline CDR1 and CDR2: SGHAT and FQNNGV. The CDR3 contains 15 residues. Deletions cut 6 bases from V and 2 bases from J, with 16 bases between. This CDR3 is CASSPRHAGNYGYTF. DNA for the CDR3: TGTGCCAGCAGTCCTCGGCACGCGGGGAACTATGGCTACACCTTC.

The CDR3 bases are TGTGCCAGCAGTTACTCTCGACAGGACAATCAGCCCCAGCATTTT. This encodes CASSYSRQDNQPQHF. V usage is TRBV25-1 and J usage is TRBJ1-5; weak D call: TRBD1 (6 bases). CDR1 is MGHDK and CDR2 is SYGVNS in the germline V gene. The CDR3 runs to 15 residues. V was trimmed by 5 bases and J by 3 bases, leaving 14 bases between them.

The J gene is TRBJ2-7, the V gene TRBV5-6; no definite D call. The CDR3 length is 12 residues. The V end lost 1 base, the J end lost 3 bases, and 5 bases lay between the germline ends. Germline loops: CDR1 SGHDT, CDR2 YYEEEE. The CDR3 sequence is CASSLNSYEQYF. CDR3 sequence (DNA): TGTGCCAGCAGCTTGAACAGCTACGAGCAGTACTTC. Supplemented by reference TRBV5-6 and TRBJ2-7, the full variable domain reads DAGVTQSPTHLIKTRGQQVTLRCSPKSGHDTVSWYQQALGQGPQFIFQYYEEEERQRGNFPDRFSGHQFPNYSSELNVNALLLGDSALYLCASSLNSYEQYFGPGTRLTVT.

This clone was observed a single time. The chain uses TRBV7-2 and TRBJ2-7; D ambiguous. The V gene's germline CDR1 is SGHTA and CDR2 FQGNSA. CDR3 length equals 12 residues. V was trimmed by 4 bases and J by 2 bases, leaving 6 bases between them. The DNA for the CDR3 is TGTGCCAGCAGCTCCCAAGCCTACGAGCAGTACTTC. Protein product: CASSSQAYEQYF.

The chain couples TRBV29-1 to TRBJ1-1, with 10 bases that match TRBD1. Per germline, CDR1 SQVTM and CDR2 ANQGSEA. The CDR3 runs 14 residues. Trimming took 6 bases from V and 4 from J; bases not matched to a gene: 8. The CDR3 DNA is TGCAGCGTCCAACCATGGACAGGGGGCACTGAAGCTTTCTTT. Encoded protein: CSVQPWTGGTEAFF.

This clone was seen more than once but under ten times. This chain joins TRBV5-1 and TRBJ2-3; perhaps D is TRBD1 or TRBD2 (5 bases each). V was shortened by 0 bases and J by 8 bases, with 19 bases between the two germline ends. The CDR3 extends over 16 amino acids. Germline-derived CDR1 and CDR2 are SGHRS and YFSETQ. CDR3: CASSLGFGAFPGTQYF. CDR3 in DNA: TGCGCCAGCAGCTTGGGATTCGGGGCCTTCCCTGGTACGCAGTATTTT.

The chain carries TRBV28 and TRBJ2-7; maybe TRBD1 (5 bases). CDR3 size: 14 residues. Trimming took off 3 bases at V and 2 bases at J, with 11 bases between the two ends. Germline CDR1 reads MDHEN; CDR2 reads SYDVKM. In DNA, the CDR3 is TGTGCCAGCAGTTTTTGGGCAGGGCCCTACGAGCAGTACTTC. This sequence encodes CASSFWAGPYEQYF.

This clone was observed a handful of times. J is TRBJ1-4 and V is TRBV30, with D uncertain. Trimming cost V 7 bases and J 2 bases, with 11 bases left between them. This CDR3 has 13 residues. Germline CDR1 GTSNPN, CDR2 SVGIG (reference sequence). CDR3 protein: CASSTLTNEKLFF. CDR3 DNA sequence: TGTGCCTCGTCTACTCTTACTAATGAAAAACTGTTTTTT.

The chain recombines TRBV30 with TRBJ2-2; D is possibly TRBD2 (5 bases). V was trimmed by 0 bases and J by 7 bases, leaving 18 bases between them. The CDR3 sequence is 16 residues long. Per the germline V gene, CDR1 is GTSNPN and CDR2 is SVGIG (reference sequence). The CDR3 region is CAWSVRGRTRIGELFF. CDR3 DNA sequence: TGTGCCTGGAGTGTCCGGGGTCGGACCCGGATCGGGGAGCTGTTTTTT.

The chain employs TRBV5-1 and TRBJ2-5; possibly TRBD1 for D (6 bases). Per the germline V gene, CDR1 is SGHRS and CDR2 is YFSETQ. CDR3 length equals 16 residues. V lost 3 bases, J lost 1 base, and 16 bases lay in between. The CDR3 DNA follows: TGCGCCAGCAGCTCTGGACACGCAGGGGCCCAAGAGACCCAGTACTTC. It translates to CASSSGHAGAQETQYF. Looking up the rest from reference TRBV5-1 and TRBJ2-5 gives the full variable domain: KAGVTQTPRYLIKTRGQQVTLSCSPISGHRSVSWYQQTPGQGLQFLFEYFSETQRNKGNFPGRFSGRQFSNSRSEMNVSTLELGDSALYLCASSSGHAGAQETQYFGPGTRLLVL.

This chain connects TRBV30 to TRBJ1-2, with 8 bases aligning to TRBD1. Germline V gene sequence: CDR1 GTSNPN, CDR2 SVGIG (reference sequence). There are 15 residues in the CDR3. V lost 7 bases and J lost 3; bases outside the gene matches: 13. CDR3 coding DNA: TGTGCCTACCGAGGGAGGCAGGGGGCGTACTATGGCTACACCTTC. This translates into CAYRGRQGAYYGYTF.

This chain connects TRBV14 to TRBJ1-2, with TRBD1 identical over 9 bases. Germline CDR1 is SGHDN and CDR2 is FVKESK. This CDR3 spans 15 amino acids. Germline trimming cut 5 bases from V and 6 bases from J; bases unmatched to any gene: 10. CDR3 nucleotide sequence: TGTGCCAGCAGCGTCCGGGACAGGGCTGGACATGGCTACACCTTC. Its protein is CASSVRDRAGHGYTF. Full variable domain (remainder filled in from reference TRBV14 and TRBJ1-2): EAGVTQFPSHSVIEKGQTVTLRCDPISGHDNLYWYRRVMGKEIKFLLHFVKESKQDESGMPNNRFLAERTGGTYSTLKVQPAELEDSGVYFCASSVRDRAGHGYTFGSGTRLTVV.

A remark on this clone: The junction differs from germline at one of its ends, possibly a read error. The V call is TRBV27, the J call TRBJ2-6, with a possible D match to TRBD2 (5 bases). The CDR3 is made up of 18 amino acids. The V gene's germline CDR1 is MNHEY and CDR2 SMNVEV (reference sequence). CDR3 nucleotides: TGTGCCTGCAGTTTCCGGGGTACTTTGGGGTCTGGGGCCAACGTCCTGACTTTC. Its protein is CACSFRGTLGSGANVLTF.

The chain recombines TRBV9 with TRBJ2-2; D perhaps matches TRBD2 (6 bases). Trimming removed 4 bases at V and 5 bases at J, with 15 bases between. This CDR3 spans 15 amino acids. CDR1 and CDR2 (germline): SGDLS, YYNGEE. The CDR3 nucleotides are TGTGCCAGCAGCCAGCGATCTAGCGCTACCGGGGAGCTGTTTTTT. Its translation: CASSQRSSATGELFF.

The V gene is TRBV7-3, the J gene TRBJ2-3, with unresolved D. V dropped 0 bases and J dropped 4 bases, with 2 bases sitting between them. Germline V gives CDR1 SGHTA, CDR2 FQGTGA. CDR3 length equals 12 residues. The CDR3 nucleotides are TGTGCCAGCAGCTTAACCGCAGATACGCAGTATTTT. Translated: CASSLTADTQYF.

This clone was recorded a few times. This sequence joins TRBV29-1 and TRBJ1-1, with D hard to call. V dropped 3 bases and J dropped 5 bases, with 10 bases sitting between them. Germline loops: CDR1 SQVTM, CDR2 ANQGSEA. This CDR3 has 12 residues. Here the CDR3 reads CSVDGGVTEAFF. CDR3 DNA: TGCAGCGTTGATGGTGGGGTGACTGAAGCTTTCTTT.